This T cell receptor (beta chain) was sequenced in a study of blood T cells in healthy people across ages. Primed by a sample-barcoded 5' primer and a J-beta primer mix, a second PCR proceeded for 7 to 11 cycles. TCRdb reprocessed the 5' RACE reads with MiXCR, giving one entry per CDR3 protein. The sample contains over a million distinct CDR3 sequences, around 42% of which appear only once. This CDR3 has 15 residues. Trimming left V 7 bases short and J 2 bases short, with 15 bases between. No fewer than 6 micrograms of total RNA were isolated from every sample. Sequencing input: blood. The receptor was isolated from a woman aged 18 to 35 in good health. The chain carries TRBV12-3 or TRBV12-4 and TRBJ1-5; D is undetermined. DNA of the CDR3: TGTGCCAGCACCCTGACACCTTGGGGCAATCAGCCCCAGCATTTT. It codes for CASTLTPWGNQPQHF.